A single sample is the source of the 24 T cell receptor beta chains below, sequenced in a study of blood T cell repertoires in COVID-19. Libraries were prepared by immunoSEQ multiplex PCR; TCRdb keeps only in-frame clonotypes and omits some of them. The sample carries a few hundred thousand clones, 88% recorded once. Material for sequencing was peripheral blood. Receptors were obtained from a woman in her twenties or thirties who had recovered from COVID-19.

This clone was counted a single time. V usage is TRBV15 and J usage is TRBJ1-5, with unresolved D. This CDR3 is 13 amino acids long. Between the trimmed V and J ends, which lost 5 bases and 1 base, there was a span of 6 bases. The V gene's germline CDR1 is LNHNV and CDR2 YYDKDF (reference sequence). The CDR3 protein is CATSPLSNQPQHF. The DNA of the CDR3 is TGTGCCACCAGCCCCTTGAGCAATCAGCCCCAGCATTTT.

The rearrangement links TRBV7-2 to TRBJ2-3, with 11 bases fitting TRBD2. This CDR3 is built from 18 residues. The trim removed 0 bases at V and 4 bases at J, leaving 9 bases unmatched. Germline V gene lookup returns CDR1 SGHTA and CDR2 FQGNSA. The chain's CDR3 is CASSLALGTSGPSDTQYF. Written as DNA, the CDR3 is TGTGCCAGCAGCTTAGCGCTCGGGACTAGCGGCCCGTCAGATACGCAGTATTTT.

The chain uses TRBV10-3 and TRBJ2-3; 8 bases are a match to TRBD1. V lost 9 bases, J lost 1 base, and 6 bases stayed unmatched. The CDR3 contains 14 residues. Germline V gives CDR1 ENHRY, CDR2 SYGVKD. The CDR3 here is CAIPTGARTDTQYF. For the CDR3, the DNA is TGTGCCATACCGACAGGGGCCCGCACAGATACGCAGTATTTT.

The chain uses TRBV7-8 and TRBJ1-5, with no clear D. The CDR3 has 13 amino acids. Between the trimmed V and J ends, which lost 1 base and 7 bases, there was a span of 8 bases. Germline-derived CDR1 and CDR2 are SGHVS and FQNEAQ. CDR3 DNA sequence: TGTGCCAGCAGCTTAGGGCTGTGGCAGCCCCAGCATTTT. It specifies CASSLGLWQPQHF. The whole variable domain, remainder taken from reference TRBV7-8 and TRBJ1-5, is GAGVSQSPRYKVAKRGQDVALRCDPISGHVSLFWYQQALGQGPEFLTYFQNEAQLDKSGLPSDRFFAERPEGSVSTLKIQRTQQEDSAVYLCASSLGLWQPQHFGDGTRLSIL.

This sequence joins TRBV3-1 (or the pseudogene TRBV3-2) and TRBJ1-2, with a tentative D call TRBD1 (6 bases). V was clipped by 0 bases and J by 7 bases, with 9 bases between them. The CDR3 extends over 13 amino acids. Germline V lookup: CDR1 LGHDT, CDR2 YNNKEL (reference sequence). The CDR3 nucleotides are TGTGCCAGCAGCCAAGATAACAGGGCTGGCTACACCTTC. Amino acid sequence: CASSQDNRAGYTF.

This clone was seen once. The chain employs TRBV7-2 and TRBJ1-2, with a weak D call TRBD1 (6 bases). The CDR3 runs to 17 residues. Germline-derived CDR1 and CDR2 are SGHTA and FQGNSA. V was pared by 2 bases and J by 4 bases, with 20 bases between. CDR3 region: CASSLSSMQGSFYGYTF. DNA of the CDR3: TGTGCCAGCAGCTTATCGTCTATGCAGGGGTCGTTCTATGGCTACACCTTC.

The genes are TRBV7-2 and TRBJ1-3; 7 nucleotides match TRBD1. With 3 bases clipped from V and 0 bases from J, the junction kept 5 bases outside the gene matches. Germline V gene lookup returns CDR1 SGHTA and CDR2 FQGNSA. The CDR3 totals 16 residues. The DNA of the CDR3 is TGTGCCAGCAGCTTGGACAGGTTCTTCTCTGGAAACACCATATATTTT. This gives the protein CASSLDRFFSGNTIYF. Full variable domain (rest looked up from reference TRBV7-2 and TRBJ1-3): GAGVSQSPSNKVTEKGKDVELRCDPISGHTALYWYRQSLGQGLEFLIYFQGNSAPDKSGLPSDRFSAERTGGSVSTLTIQRTQQEDSAVYLCASSLDRFFSGNTIYFGEGSWLTVV.

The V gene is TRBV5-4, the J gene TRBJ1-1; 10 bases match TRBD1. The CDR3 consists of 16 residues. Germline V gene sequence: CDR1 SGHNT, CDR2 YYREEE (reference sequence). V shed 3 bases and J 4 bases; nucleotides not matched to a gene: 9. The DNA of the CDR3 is TGTGCCAGCAGCTATGAAATGGGACAGGGGATCACTGAAGCTTTCTTT. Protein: CASSYEMGQGITEAFF.

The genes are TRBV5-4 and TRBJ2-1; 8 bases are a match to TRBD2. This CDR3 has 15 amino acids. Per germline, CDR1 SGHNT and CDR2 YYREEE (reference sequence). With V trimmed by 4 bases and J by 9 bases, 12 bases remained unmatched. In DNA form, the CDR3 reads TGTGCCAGCAGCCCGACGGGGGGGACCATCTCTGAGCAGTTCTTC. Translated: CASSPTGGTISEQFF.

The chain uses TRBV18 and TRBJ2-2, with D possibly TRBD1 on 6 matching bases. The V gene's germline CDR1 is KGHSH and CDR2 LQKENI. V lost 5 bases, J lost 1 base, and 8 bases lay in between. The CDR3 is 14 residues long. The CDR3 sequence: CASSGGENTGELFF. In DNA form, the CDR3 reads TGTGCCAGCTCAGGGGGCGAGAACACCGGGGAGCTGTTTTTT.

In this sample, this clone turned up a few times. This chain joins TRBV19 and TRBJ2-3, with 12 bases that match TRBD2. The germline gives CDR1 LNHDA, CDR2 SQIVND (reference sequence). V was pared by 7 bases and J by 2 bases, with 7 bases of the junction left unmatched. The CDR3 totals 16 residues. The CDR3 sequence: CASIRLAGVFTDTQYF. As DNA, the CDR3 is TGTGCCAGTATTCGACTAGCGGGGGTGTTCACAGATACGCAGTATTTT.

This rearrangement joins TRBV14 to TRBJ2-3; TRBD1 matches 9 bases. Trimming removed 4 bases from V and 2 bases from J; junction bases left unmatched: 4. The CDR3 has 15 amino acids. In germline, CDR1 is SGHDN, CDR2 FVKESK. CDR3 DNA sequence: TGTGCCAGCAGCCCCGGACAGGGGCCCACAGATACGCAGTATTTT. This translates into CASSPGQGPTDTQYF. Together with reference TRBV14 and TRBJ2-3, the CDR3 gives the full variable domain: EAGVTQFPSHSVIEKGQTVTLRCDPISGHDNLYWYRRVMGKEIKFLLHFVKESKQDESGMPNNRFLAERTGGTYSTLKVQPAELEDSGVYFCASSPGQGPTDTQYFGPGTRLTVL.

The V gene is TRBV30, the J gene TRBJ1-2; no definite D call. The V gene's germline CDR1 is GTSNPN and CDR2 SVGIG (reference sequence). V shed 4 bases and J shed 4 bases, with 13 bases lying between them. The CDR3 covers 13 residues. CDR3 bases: TGTGCCTGGACCAGGAACTGGCTCTATGGCTACACCTTC. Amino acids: CAWTRNWLYGYTF.

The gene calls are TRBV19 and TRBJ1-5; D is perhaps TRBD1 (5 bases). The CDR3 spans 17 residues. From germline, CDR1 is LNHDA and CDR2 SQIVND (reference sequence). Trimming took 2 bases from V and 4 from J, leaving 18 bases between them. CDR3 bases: TGTGCCAGTAGTATAAGGGGATTACCAGTAATTAATCAGCCCCAGCATTTT. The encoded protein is CASSIRGLPVINQPQHF.

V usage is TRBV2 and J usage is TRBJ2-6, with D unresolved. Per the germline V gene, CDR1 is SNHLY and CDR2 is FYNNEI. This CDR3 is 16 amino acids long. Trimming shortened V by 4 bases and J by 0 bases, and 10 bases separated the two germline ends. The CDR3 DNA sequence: TGTGCCAGCAGTGTTTACAGAACCTCTGGGGCCAACGTCCTGACTTTC. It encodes CASSVYRTSGANVLTF.

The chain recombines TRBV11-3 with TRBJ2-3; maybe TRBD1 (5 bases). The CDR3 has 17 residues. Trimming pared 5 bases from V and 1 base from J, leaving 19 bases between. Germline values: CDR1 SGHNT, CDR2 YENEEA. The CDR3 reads CASSRHPPGYRTDTQYF. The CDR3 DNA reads TGTGCCAGCAGCCGACATCCCCCAGGGTATCGCACAGATACGCAGTATTTT.

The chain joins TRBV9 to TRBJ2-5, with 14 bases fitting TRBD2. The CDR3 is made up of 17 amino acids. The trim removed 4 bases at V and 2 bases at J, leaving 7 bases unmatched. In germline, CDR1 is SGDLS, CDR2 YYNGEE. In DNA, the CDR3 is TGTGCCAGCAGCTCCCGACTAGCGGGGGGGCCACAAGAGACCCAGTACTTC. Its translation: CASSSRLAGGPQETQYF.

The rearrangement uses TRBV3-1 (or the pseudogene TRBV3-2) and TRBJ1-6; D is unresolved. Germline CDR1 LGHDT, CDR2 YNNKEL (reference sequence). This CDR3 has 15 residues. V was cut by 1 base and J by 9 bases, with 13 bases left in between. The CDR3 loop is CASSQVNRIGSPLHF. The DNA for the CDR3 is TGTGCCAGCAGCCAAGTAAACAGAATAGGTTCACCCCTCCACTTT.

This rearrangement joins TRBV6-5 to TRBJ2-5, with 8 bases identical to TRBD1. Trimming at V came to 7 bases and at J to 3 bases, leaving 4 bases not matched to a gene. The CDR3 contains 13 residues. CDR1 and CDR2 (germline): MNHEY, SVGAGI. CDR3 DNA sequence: TGTGCCAGCACCCCGACAGGGGAAGAGACCCAGTACTTC. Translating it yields CASTPTGEETQYF.

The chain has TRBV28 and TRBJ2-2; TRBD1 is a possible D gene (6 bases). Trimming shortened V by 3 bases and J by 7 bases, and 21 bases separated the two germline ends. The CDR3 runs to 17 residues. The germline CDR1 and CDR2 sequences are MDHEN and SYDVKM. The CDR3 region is CASSFAGFGGEGGELFF. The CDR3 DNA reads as TGTGCCAGCAGTTTCGCCGGGTTTGGGGGCGAAGGCGGGGAGCTGTTTTTT.

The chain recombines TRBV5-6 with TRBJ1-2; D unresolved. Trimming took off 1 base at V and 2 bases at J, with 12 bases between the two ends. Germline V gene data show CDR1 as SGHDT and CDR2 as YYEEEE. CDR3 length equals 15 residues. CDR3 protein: CASSLSLTGNYGYTF. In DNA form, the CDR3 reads TGTGCCAGCAGCTTGTCCTTGACGGGAAACTATGGCTACACCTTC.

CDR3 sequence reads: CASSYSFRAVWEQYF. CDR3 in DNA: TGTGCCAGCAGTTACTCATTCAGGGCTGTTTGGGAGCAGTACTTC. This chain uses TRBV6-5 with TRBJ2-7; tentatively, D is TRBD1 (5 bases). Trimming took 0 bases from V and 7 from J, leaving 16 bases between them. The CDR3 totals 15 residues. Germline lookup yields CDR1 MNHEY and CDR2 SVGAGI.

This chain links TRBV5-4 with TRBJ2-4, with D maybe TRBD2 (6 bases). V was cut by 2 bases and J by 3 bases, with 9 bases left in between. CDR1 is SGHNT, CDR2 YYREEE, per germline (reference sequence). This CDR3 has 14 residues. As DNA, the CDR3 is TGTGCCAGCAGCTTTTGGGGGGACAAAAACATTCAGTACTTC. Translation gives CASSFWGDKNIQYF.

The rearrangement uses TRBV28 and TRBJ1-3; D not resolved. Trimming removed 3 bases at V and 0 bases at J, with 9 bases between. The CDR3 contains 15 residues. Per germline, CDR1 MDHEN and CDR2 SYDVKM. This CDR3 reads CASSLDFFSGNTIYF. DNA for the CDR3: TGTGCCAGCAGTTTGGACTTTTTCTCTGGAAACACCATATATTTT.